This T cell receptor beta chain was found in a study of T cell responses to AZD1222 COVID-19 vaccine. Here immunoSEQ multiplex PCR was the method, and the copy in TCRdb shows in-frame clones only, minus some. Of roughly 86,000 clones listed, 80% to 90% are singletons. The germline CDR1 and CDR2 sequences are LGHNT and FRNRAP. The V end lost 0 bases, the J end lost 9 bases, and 9 bases lay between the germline ends. The CDR3 loop spans 14 amino acids. General study points: Donor demographics were predominantly white British with a female majority; clonal diversity may be underestimated. Researchers report vaccine-associated CD4 TCRs spanning spike, with dominance at 160-218 and 743-854. Spike-specific TCR breadth and depth were elevated following two AZD1222 doses.

Concerning this clone itself: Its target is unknown.

Here the sequenced sample was peripheral blood, taken on day 0 of AZD1222 vaccination. This chain links TRBV12-5 with TRBJ1-6; D unclear. This TCR was recovered from an adult in good health. CDR3 sequence (DNA): TGTGCTAGTGGTTTGGTCCCGAAGGGTTCACCCCTCCACTTT. Translating gives CASGLVPKGSPLHF.